This T cell receptor (beta chain) was captured by sequencing in a study of T cell responses to AZD1222 COVID-19 vaccine. Study-level results: The CD4 TCRs associated with vaccination extended across spike and predominated at 160-218 and 743-854. Females outnumbered males among donors, who were mostly white British; clonal diversity was possibly underestimated.

A word on this clone: Its antigen is still unknown.

Per germline, CDR1 SNHLY and CDR2 FYNNEI. This CDR3 is built from 13 residues. The V gene lost 8 bases and the J gene lost 5 bases, with 15 bases spanning the gap. Profiling relied on immunoSEQ multiplex PCR, and the TCRdb table lists in-frame clones only, not all of them. This table has approximately 90,000 clones, approximately 88% appearing once. Source: peripheral blood, taken on day 0 of AZD1222 vaccination. The rearrangement joins TRBV2 to TRBJ1-2, with D possibly being TRBD1 (5 bases). This receptor was taken from an adult in good health. The CDR3 DNA is TGTGCCAGCCTGGGGCAGGAGGAATATGGCTACACCTTC. The encoded protein is CASLGQEEYGYTF.